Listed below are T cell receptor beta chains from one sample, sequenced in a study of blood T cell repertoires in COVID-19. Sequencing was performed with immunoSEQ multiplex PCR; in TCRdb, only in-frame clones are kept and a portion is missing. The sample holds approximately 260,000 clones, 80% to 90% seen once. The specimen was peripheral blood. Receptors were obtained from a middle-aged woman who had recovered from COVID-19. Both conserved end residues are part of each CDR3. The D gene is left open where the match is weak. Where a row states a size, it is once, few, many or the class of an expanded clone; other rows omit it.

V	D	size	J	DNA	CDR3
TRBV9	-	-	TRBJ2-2	TGTGCCAGCAGCGTAGATCAGAACACCGGGGAGCTGTTTTTT	CASSVDQNTGELFF
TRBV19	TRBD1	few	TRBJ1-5	TGTGCCAGTAGTACCACAGGGGGAAGCCAGCCCCAGCATTTT	CASSTTGGSQPQHF
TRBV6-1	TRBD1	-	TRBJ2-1	TGTGCCAGCAGTGATCCGGGACAGGGGACTCATGAGCAGTTCTTC	CASSDPGQGTHEQFF
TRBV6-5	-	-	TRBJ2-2	TGTGCCAGCGGGGGCACTCAGAACACCGGGGAGCTGTTTTTT	CASGGTQNTGELFF
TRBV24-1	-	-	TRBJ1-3	TGTGCCACCAGTGAGGGGCCGGATGGAAACACCATATATTTT	CATSEGPDGNTIYF
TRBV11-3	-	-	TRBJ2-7	TGTGCCAGCACCCAGCGGGCCATCGCCTACGAGCAGTACTTC	CASTQRAIAYEQYF
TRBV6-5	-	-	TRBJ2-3	TGTGCCAGCAGTATCAGAAACCCAGATACGCAGTATTTT	CASSIRNPDTQYF
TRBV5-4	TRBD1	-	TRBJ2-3	TGTGCCAGCAGCCGTCCGGGACAGGGGGGAGCGGGAAGCACAGATACGCAGTATTTT	CASSRPGQGGAGSTDTQYF
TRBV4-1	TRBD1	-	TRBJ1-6	TGCGCCAGCAGCCAGCCGCTGCCCCGACAGGGTCGGGTTAGTAATTCACCCCTCCACTTT	CASSQPLPRQGRVSNSPLHF
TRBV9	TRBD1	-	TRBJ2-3	TGTGCCAGCAGCGCGGGACAGCCCACAGATACGCAGTATTTT	CASSAGQPTDTQYF
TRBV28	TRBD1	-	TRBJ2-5	TGTGCCAGCAGCAACCGCGGGACAGGACAAGAGACCCAGTACTTC	CASSNRGTGQETQYF
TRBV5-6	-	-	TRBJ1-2	TGTGCCAGCAGCTTGGCCGGCGACTTCTATGGCTACACCTTC	CASSLAGDFYGYTF
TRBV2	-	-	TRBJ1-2	TGTGCCAGCAGTGACAGGGAGGGCTATGGCTACACCTTC	CASSDREGYGYTF
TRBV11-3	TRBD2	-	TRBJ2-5	TGTGCCAGCAGCTTTCTAACTAGCGGGAGGATGGAGACCCAGTACTTC	CASSFLTSGRMETQYF
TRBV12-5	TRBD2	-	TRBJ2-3	TGTGCTAGTGGTTCAAATAGCGGGGGGAATACGCAGTATTTT	CASGSNSGGNTQYF
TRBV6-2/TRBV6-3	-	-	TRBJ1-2	TGTGCCAGCAGTTACCCCCGTGAGAAGACGGCTTCGGGTGGCTACACCTTC	CASSYPREKTASGGYTF
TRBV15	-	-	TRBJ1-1	TGTGCCGCTAGCTCCGGAAGGGAGCCTTTTGACGAAGCTTTCTTT	CAASSGREPFDEAFF
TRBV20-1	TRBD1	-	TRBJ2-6	TGCAGTGCTAGTCACAGGGGGTCTGGGGCCAACGTCCTGACTTTC	CSASHRGSGANVLTF
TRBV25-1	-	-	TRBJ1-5	TGTGCCAGCAGTGAATGGGACACCAATCAGCCCCAGCATTTT	CASSEWDTNQPQHF
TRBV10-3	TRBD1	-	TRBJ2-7	TGTGCCGCCAACCCCTCAGGGGGCTTATACGAGCAGTACTTC	CAANPSGGLYEQYF
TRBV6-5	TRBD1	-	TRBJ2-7	TGTGCCAGCAGTTTTGGGACAGCCTCCTACGAGCAGTACTTC	CASSFGTASYEQYF
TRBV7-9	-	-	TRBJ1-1	TGTGCCAGCAGCTTAGTGACAGTTACTGAAGCTTTCTTT	CASSLVTVTEAFF
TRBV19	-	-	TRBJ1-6	TGTGCCAGTGAGCAGAGGGTTGGTACACCCCTCCACTTT	CASEQRVGTPLHF
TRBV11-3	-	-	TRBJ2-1	TGTGCCAGCAGCTTAGGGGGCCACCCCCCAACCTACAATGAGCAGTTCTTC	CASSLGGHPPTYNEQFF
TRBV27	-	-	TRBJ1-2	TGTGCCAGCAGGGGGGCAACCAACTATGGCTACACCTTC	CASRGATNYGYTF
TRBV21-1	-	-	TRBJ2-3	TGTGCCAGCAGCAAAAATACCCAGGACAGGCGGCCCGGGACCTCTAGCACAGATACGCAGTATTTT	CASSKNTQDRRPGTSSTDTQYF
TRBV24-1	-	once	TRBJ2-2	TGTGCCACCAAGGAACAGGGGAACACCGGGGAGCTGTTTTTT	CATKEQGNTGELFF
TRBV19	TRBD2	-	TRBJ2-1	TGTGCCAGTAGTAGCCCTCCTAGCGGGGCCGGGAATGAGCAGTTCTTC	CASSSPPSGAGNEQFF
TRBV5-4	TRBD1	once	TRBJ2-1	TGTGCCAGCAGCTCTGGACAGGGGAAAGGGAGAAGGAACAATGAGCAGTTCTTC	CASSSGQGKGRRNNEQFF
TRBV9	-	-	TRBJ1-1	TGTGCCAGCAGCGACAGACAGGACTCTTTAGCTTTCTTT	CASSDRQDSLAFF
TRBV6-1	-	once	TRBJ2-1	TGTGCCAGCAGTGAAGCGCGGGGAGTCGAATACAATGAGCAGTTCTTC	CASSEARGVEYNEQFF
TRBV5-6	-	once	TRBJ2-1	TGTGCCAGCAGCTTGGGATTAGCGGTTGAGCAGTTCTTC	CASSLGLAVEQFF
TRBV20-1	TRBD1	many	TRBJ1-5	TGCAGTGCTAGTCAAGGGGGCGAAGGCAATCAGCCCCAGCATTTT	CSASQGGEGNQPQHF
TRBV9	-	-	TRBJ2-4	TGTGCCAGCAGCCCCCAGGGCAGAGAGACAAACATTCAGTACTTC	CASSPQGRETNIQYF
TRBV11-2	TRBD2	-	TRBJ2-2	TGTGCCAGCAGCACGGGCGGGGGAGGGATGGGGACCGGGGAGCTGTTTTTT	CASSTGGGGMGTGELFF
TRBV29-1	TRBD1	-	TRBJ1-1	TGCAGCGTTGTCGGACAGGGGGGGAAAGAAGCTTTCTTT	CSVVGQGGKEAFF
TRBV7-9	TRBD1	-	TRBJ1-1	TGTGCCAGCGCGGGGACAGCAAGGAACACTGAAGCTTTCTTT	CASAGTARNTEAFF
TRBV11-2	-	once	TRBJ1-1	TGTGCCAGCAGCTTCCTTCAGTCTGGAGCTTTCTTT	CASSFLQSGAFF
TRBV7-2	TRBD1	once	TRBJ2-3	TGTGCCAGCCGTCGACAGGGGGAAGGCGCAGATACGCAGTATTTT	CASRRQGEGADTQYF
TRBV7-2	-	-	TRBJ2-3	TGTGCCAGCAGCTTGGTAGACACAGATACGCAGTATTTT	CASSLVDTDTQYF
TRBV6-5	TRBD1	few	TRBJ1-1	TGTGCCTACCGGGACAGGGGTAACACTGAAGCTTTCTTT	CAYRDRGNTEAFF
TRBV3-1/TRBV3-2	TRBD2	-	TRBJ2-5	TGTGCCAGCAGCCTTCATGGTTCTAGCGGGGGGCATAAAGAGACCCAGTACTTC	CASSLHGSSGGHKETQYF
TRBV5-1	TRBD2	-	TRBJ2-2	TGCGCCAGCAATAGCGGGGGGCGTAACACCGGGGAGCTGTTTTTT	CASNSGGRNTGELFF
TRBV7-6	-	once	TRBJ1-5	TGTGCCAGCAGCTTAGGGGGAGGGAGGCTCCAGCCCCAGCATTTT	CASSLGGGRLQPQHF
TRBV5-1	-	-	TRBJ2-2	TGCGCCAGCAGAGGACAGCCACCACGCACCGGGGAGCTGTTTTTT	CASRGQPPRTGELFF
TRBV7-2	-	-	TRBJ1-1	TGTGCCAGCAGCTCCCAACAGGGACGCGGAGCTTTCTTT	CASSSQQGRGAFF
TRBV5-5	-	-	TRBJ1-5	TGTGCCAGCAGCTTGGGTGGATGGGGGGGTAACCAGCCCCAGCATTTT	CASSLGGWGGNQPQHF
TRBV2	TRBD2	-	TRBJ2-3	TGTGCCAGCAGTACTAGCGGGGGGGGTTACACAGATACGCAGTATTTT	CASSTSGGGYTDTQYF
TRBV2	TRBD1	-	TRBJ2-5	TGTGCCAGCGACAGGGGGTACGGACAAGAGACCCAGTACTTC	CASDRGYGQETQYF
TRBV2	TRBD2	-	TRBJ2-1	TGTGCCAGCAGAAGCGGGGGGGCCGGCAATGAGCAGTTCTTC	CASRSGGAGNEQFF
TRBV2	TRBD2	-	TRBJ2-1	TGTGCCAGTCCCCGATGGGGGGGAGCATACAATGAGCAGTTCTTC	CASPRWGGAYNEQFF
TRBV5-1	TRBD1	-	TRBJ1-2	TGCGCCAGCAGCTTAGGACAGGCTCCCAACTATGGCTACACCTTC	CASSLGQAPNYGYTF
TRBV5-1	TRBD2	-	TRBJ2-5	TGCGCCAGCTCGCGCGGCGGGGGGGAGGGCGAGACCCAGTACTTC	CASSRGGGEGETQYF
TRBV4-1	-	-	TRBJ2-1	TGCGCCAGCAGGGATCAGCGGGTTTCCTACAATGAGCAGTTCTTC	CASRDQRVSYNEQFF